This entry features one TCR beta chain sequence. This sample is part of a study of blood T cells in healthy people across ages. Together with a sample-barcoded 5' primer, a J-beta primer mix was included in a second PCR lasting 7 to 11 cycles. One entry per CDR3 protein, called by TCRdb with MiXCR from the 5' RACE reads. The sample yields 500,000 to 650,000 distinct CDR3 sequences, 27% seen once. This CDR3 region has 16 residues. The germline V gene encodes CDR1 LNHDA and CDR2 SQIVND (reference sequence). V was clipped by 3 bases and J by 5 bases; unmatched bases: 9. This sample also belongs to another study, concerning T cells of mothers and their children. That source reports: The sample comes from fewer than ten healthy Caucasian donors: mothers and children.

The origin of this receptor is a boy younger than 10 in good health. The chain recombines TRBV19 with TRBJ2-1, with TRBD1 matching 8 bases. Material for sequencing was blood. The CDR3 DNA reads TGTGCCAGTAGTATCTATGGCCAGGGGGCGAACAATGAGCAGTTCTTC. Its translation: CASSIYGQGANNEQFF. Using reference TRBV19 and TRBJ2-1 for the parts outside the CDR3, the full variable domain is DGGITQSPKYLFRKEGQNVTLSCEQNLNHDAMYWYRQDPGQGLRLIYYSQIVNDFQKGDIAEGYSVSREKKESFPLTVTSAQKNPTAFYLCASSIYGQGANNEQFFGPGTRLTVL.